Below are 4 T cell receptor beta chains sequenced from a single sample in a study of control samples from healthy donors and cancer patients. Data came from immunoSEQ multiplex PCR; TCRdb stores just in-frame clones and leaves some out. The table records about 180,000 clones, nearly 90% of them present only once. The sequenced material came from blood. These receptor sequences come from a woman between 50 and 59 years old in good health.

The V gene is TRBV3-1 (or the pseudogene TRBV3-2), the J gene TRBJ1-2; D possibly corresponds to TRBD1 (5 bases). The CDR3 runs 14 residues. Trimming left V 4 bases short and J 7 bases short, with 16 bases between. The germline V gene encodes CDR1 LGHDT and CDR2 YNNKEL (reference sequence). CDR3: CASSRAGGRAGYTF. CDR3 in DNA: TGTGCCAGCAGCCGGGCCGGGGGTAGGGCTGGCTACACCTTC.

This chain uses TRBV6-6 with TRBJ1-2; D is possibly TRBD1 (6 bases). Deletions cut 7 bases from V and 4 bases from J, with 10 bases between. CDR1 MNHNY and CDR2 SVGAGI come from the germline V gene (reference sequence). CDR3 length equals 12 residues. The CDR3 spells CASMRTVYGYTF. In DNA, the CDR3 is TGTGCCAGCATGCGGACAGTCTATGGCTACACCTTC.

The chain joins TRBV28 to TRBJ1-2, with no clear D. The germline V gene has CDR1 MDHEN and CDR2 SYDVKM. Between the trimmed V and J ends, which lost 3 bases and 6 bases, there was a span of 17 bases. The CDR3 sequence is 15 residues long. The CDR3 sequence: CASSFSDHPGNGYTF. The CDR3 DNA is TGTGCCAGCAGTTTCTCCGACCACCCCGGGAATGGCTACACCTTC.

V and J are TRBV5-6 and TRBJ1-2; D may be TRBD1 (5 bases). Between the trimmed V and J ends, which lost 1 base and 5 bases, there was a span of 12 bases. Germline values: CDR1 SGHDT, CDR2 YYEEEE. CDR3 size: 14 residues. The CDR3 region is CASSLIQGGYGYTF. CDR3 sequence (DNA): TGTGCCAGCAGCTTGATTCAGGGTGGATATGGCTACACCTTC.